The 25 T cell receptor beta chains below were found in one sample sequenced in a study of blood T cell repertoires in COVID-19. TCRdb's table, derived via immunoSEQ multiplex PCR, lists solely in-frame clones and lacks some. The sample holds approximately 170,000 clones, approximately 80% seen once. Sequencing was performed on peripheral blood. These receptors all come from a woman at least 80 years old with COVID-19, enrolled during active disease.

This rearrangement joins TRBV5-1 to TRBJ2-1, with D maybe TRBD2 (5 bases). CDR1 is SGHRS and CDR2 is YFSETQ in the germline V gene. Trimming stripped 7 bases from V and 0 bases from J, with 8 bases between. The CDR3 totals 13 residues. The CDR3, as DNA: TGCGCCAGCGGAGACTACTCCTACAATGAGCAGTTCTTC. Amino acid sequence: CASGDYSYNEQFF.

The V gene is TRBV7-2, the J gene TRBJ1-4, with D unresolved. In germline, CDR1 is SGHTA, CDR2 FQGNSA. This CDR3 contains 13 residues. V shed 7 bases and J shed 6 bases, with 12 bases lying between them. DNA of the CDR3: TGTGCCAGCACCCCCGGGTCCTATGAAAAACTGTTTTTT. Translated, it gives CASTPGSYEKLFF.

The rearrangement links TRBV9 to TRBJ2-3; 11 bases agree with TRBD2. Trimming removed 3 bases from V and 2 bases from J; junction bases left unmatched: 5. The CDR3 runs 16 residues. Germline loops: CDR1 SGDLS, CDR2 YYNGEE. The CDR3 spells CASSELAGDLTDTQYF. In DNA form, the CDR3 reads TGTGCCAGCAGCGAACTAGCGGGGGATCTCACAGATACGCAGTATTTT. Full variable domain (missing parts from reference TRBV9 and TRBJ2-3): DSGVTQTPKHLITATGQRVTLRCSPRSGDLSVYWYQQSLDQGLQFLIQYYNGEERAKGNILERFSAQQFPDLHSELNLSSLELGDSALYFCASSELAGDLTDTQYFGPGTRLTVL.

This chain uses TRBV2 with TRBJ2-3; possible D gene TRBD2, 6 bases. Germline loops: CDR1 SNHLY, CDR2 FYNNEI. V was cut by 4 bases and J by 4 bases, with 9 bases left in between. This CDR3 has 13 amino acids. CDR3 in amino acids: CASSVGTSDTQYF. The CDR3 DNA reads TGTGCCAGCAGTGTGGGGACTTCAGATACGCAGTATTTT.

This clone was seen just once. The genes are TRBV3-1 (or the pseudogene TRBV3-2) and TRBJ1-2; perhaps TRBD1 as D (6 bases). This CDR3 is 14 amino acids long. Trimming removed 3 bases from V and 7 bases from J, with 15 bases in between. Germline V CDR1 and CDR2: LGHDT, YNNKEL (reference sequence). The CDR3 bases are TGTGCCAGCAGCCAGCTACAGGGCTGGGGTGGCTACACCTTC. The encoded protein is CASSQLQGWGGYTF.

The V and J genes are TRBV6-5 and TRBJ2-1; a possible D gene is TRBD1 (6 bases). Germline V gives CDR1 MNHEY, CDR2 SVGAGI. Trimming removed 11 bases from V and 9 bases from J, with 17 bases in between. This CDR3 has 12 amino acids. This CDR3 reads CAGDQGFGEQFF. The CDR3 bases are TGTGCCGGAGATCAGGGGTTCGGTGAGCAGTTCTTC.

The gene calls are TRBV6-6 and TRBJ1-1; D unclear. The V gene lost 6 bases and the J gene lost 6 bases, with 11 bases spanning the gap. The CDR3 is 12 amino acids. The germline V gene has CDR1 MNHNY and CDR2 SVGAGI (reference sequence). The CDR3 DNA reads TGTGCCAGCAGCAACGGAGGGTCTGAAGCTTTCTTT. Protein: CASSNGGSEAFF.

J is TRBJ2-7 and V is TRBV4-1, with 9 bases aligning to TRBD2. The ends lost 1 base at V and 0 bases at J; junction bases unmatched: 4. The CDR3 loop spans 16 amino acids. The germline V gene has CDR1 MGHRA and CDR2 YSYEKL. The CDR3 loop reads CASSQALAGSSYEQYF. CDR3 in DNA: TGCGCCAGCAGCCAAGCACTAGCGGGCAGCTCCTACGAGCAGTACTTC.

V and J are TRBV15 and TRBJ1-1; D gene uncertain. Trimming took 8 bases from V and 4 from J, leaving 8 bases between them. This CDR3 spans 11 amino acids. CDR1 LNHNV and CDR2 YYDKDF come from the germline V gene (reference sequence). The CDR3 protein is CATREGTEAFF. The CDR3 DNA follows: TGTGCCACCCGGGAGGGCACTGAAGCTTTCTTT. Full variable domain (outside the CDR3, taken from reference TRBV15 and TRBJ1-1): DAMVIQNPRYQVTQFGKPVTLSCSQTLNHNVMYWYQQKSSQAPKLLFHYYDKDFNNEADTPDNFQSRRPNTSFCFLDIRSPGLGDTAMYLCATREGTEAFFGQGTRLTVV.

This chain links TRBV5-1 with TRBJ1-3, with a tentative D call TRBD1 (6 bases). Germline CDR1 SGHRS, CDR2 YFSETQ. The CDR3 consists of 14 residues. Trimming took off 0 bases at V and 4 bases at J, with 8 bases between the two ends. The CDR3 coding sequence is TGCGCCAGCAGCTTGGCCGGACAGGGAAACACCATATATTTT. Protein: CASSLAGQGNTIYF.

This clone was counted a single time. This rearrangement joins TRBV5-4 to TRBJ1-1; TRBD1 agrees at 8 bases. The CDR3 loop spans 15 amino acids. V was pared by 2 bases and J by 0 bases, with 3 bases of the junction left unmatched. The germline gives CDR1 SGHNT, CDR2 YYREEE (reference sequence). This CDR3 is CASSLRQGMNTEAFF. DNA of the CDR3: TGTGCCAGCAGCTTACGACAGGGGATGAACACTGAAGCTTTCTTT.

V and J are TRBV15 and TRBJ2-5; TRBD1 is a possible D gene (7 bases). The CDR3 totals 12 residues. V lost 7 bases to trimming and J lost 5 bases, with 11 bases between them. Germline values: CDR1 LNHNV, CDR2 YYDKDF (reference sequence). The CDR3 nucleotides read TGTGCCACCAACTCAGGGGGGGAGACCCAGTACTTC. This codes for CATNSGGETQYF.

The chain combines TRBV10-1 with TRBJ2-7; TRBD1 agrees at 10 bases. Germline trimming cut 0 bases from V and 5 bases from J; bases unmatched to any gene: 4. The CDR3 is 15 amino acids. Germline CDR1 reads WNHNN; CDR2 reads SYGVQD (reference sequence). The CDR3 region is CASSESGQGINEQYF. CDR3 DNA sequence: TGCGCCAGCAGTGAGTCGGGACAGGGGATAAACGAGCAGTACTTC.

The CDR3 region has the DNA TGTGCCAGCAGCGTAGCCCCTACAGGATCTAATGAAAAACTGTTTTTT. It yields the protein CASSVAPTGSNEKLFF. The chain joins TRBV9 to TRBJ1-4; TRBD1 is a possible D gene (5 bases). V lost 0 bases and J 3 bases, leaving 12 bases between the germline ends. The germline CDR1 and CDR2 sequences are SGDLS and YYNGEE. CDR3 length: 16 amino acids.

The rearrangement joins TRBV20-1 to TRBJ2-1; 8 bases fit TRBD2. The CDR3 runs to 11 residues. V trimming: 7 bases; J trimming: 7 bases; junction bases outside the gene matches: 3. Germline V gene data show CDR1 as DFQATT and CDR2 as SNEGSKA (reference sequence). The CDR3 bases are TGCAGTGGTCAGCGGGAGAATGAGCAGTTCTTC. It codes for CSGQRENEQFF.

This clone appeared a few times. This CDR3 reads CASSPQGASYEQYF. CDR3 nucleotide sequence: TGTGCCAGCAGCCCTCAGGGCGCGAGCTACGAGCAGTACTTC. The chain employs TRBV7-9 and TRBJ2-7, with D perhaps matching TRBD1 (5 bases). CDR3 length: 14 residues. Germline assignment: CDR1 SEHNR and CDR2 FQNEAQ (reference sequence). V dropped 5 bases and J dropped 3 bases, with 14 bases sitting between them.

This chain connects TRBV24-1 to TRBJ2-2; 7 nucleotides agree with TRBD2. V lost 12 bases and J lost 0; bases outside the gene matches: 6. Germline CDR1 is KGHDR and CDR2 is SFDVKD. CDR3 length equals 14 residues. CDR3 DNA: TGTGCCTCAGAGGGGAGGGCGAACACCGGGGAGCTGTTTTTT. Amino acids: CASEGRANTGELFF.

This rearrangement joins TRBV18 to TRBJ2-5; unclear D gene. V lost 4 bases and J lost 0, with 6 bases in between. CDR1 KGHSH and CDR2 LQKENI come from the germline V gene. The CDR3 length is 13 residues. In nucleotides, the CDR3 is TGTGCCAGCTCACGTGTCTACCAAGAGACCCAGTACTTC. It translates to CASSRVYQETQYF.

V is TRBV2 and J is TRBJ1-1, with unresolved D. Per the germline V gene, CDR1 is SNHLY and CDR2 is FYNNEI. The CDR3 spans 13 residues. With 6 bases removed from V and 4 bases from J, the gap between germline ends came to 12 bases. CDR3 DNA: TGTGCCAGCAGCCGGGATCTGGGCACTGAAGCTTTCTTT. It encodes CASSRDLGTEAFF.

This clone turned up a few times. The V gene is TRBV27, the J gene TRBJ2-3, with 8 bases identical to TRBD2. V lost 5 bases and J lost 5; bases outside the gene matches: 9. This CDR3 is 15 amino acids long. Germline values: CDR1 MNHEY, CDR2 SMNVEV (reference sequence). The CDR3: CASSPEPSGRDTQYF. Written as DNA, the CDR3 is TGTGCCAGCAGTCCAGAGCCTAGCGGGCGAGATACGCAGTATTTT.

The chain links TRBV6-5 to TRBJ1-4; no reliable D call. V was cut by 4 bases and J by 7 bases, with 13 bases left in between. The CDR3 consists of 14 residues. Germline loops: CDR1 MNHEY, CDR2 SVGAGI. DNA for the CDR3: TGTGCCAGCAGTTCCGGAGGGTTAAGTGAAAAACTGTTTTTT. Translating it yields CASSSGGLSEKLFF.

This rearrangement joins TRBV28 to TRBJ2-2, with D uncertain. The germline V gene has CDR1 MDHEN and CDR2 SYDVKM. CDR3 length: 15 residues. Trimming pared 3 bases from V and 0 bases from J, leaving 8 bases between. The CDR3 DNA is TGTGCCAGCAGTTTCCTCAGAACGAACACCGGGGAGCTGTTTTTT. It encodes CASSFLRTNTGELFF.

This clone was seen only a few times. The CDR3 DNA follows: TGTGCCAGCAGCTTGGAGGGACAGTCCTCCTACGAGCAGTACTTC. Its protein product is CASSLEGQSSYEQYF. The chain combines TRBV5-5 with TRBJ2-7; TRBD1 agrees at 7 bases. Losses at the gene ends were 0 bases for V and 0 bases for J; bases not matched to a gene: 3. Germline V CDR1 and CDR2: SGHKS, YYEKEE (reference sequence). There are 15 residues in the CDR3. The variable domain in full, with the rest retrieved from reference TRBV5-5 and TRBJ2-7, is DAGVTQSPTHLIKTRGQQVTLRCSPISGHKSVSWYQQVLGQGPQFIFQYYEKEERGRGNFPDRFSARQFPNYSSELNVNALLLGDSALYLCASSLEGQSSYEQYFGPGTRLTVT.

CDR3 sequence (DNA): TGTGCCAGCAGCCAAGAGGAGCTCTTCGGGAGCTACACCTTC. Amino acid sequence: CASSQEELFGSYTF. The chain uses TRBV4-2 and TRBJ1-2, with no clear D. The CDR3 extends over 14 amino acids. Trimming removed 0 bases from V and 9 bases from J, with 14 bases in between. Germline CDR1 reads LGHNA; CDR2 reads YNFKEQ.

The V and J genes are TRBV4-1 and TRBJ1-2, with a weak D call TRBD1 (6 bases). In germline, CDR1 is MGHRA, CDR2 YSYEKL. The ends were cut back, 1 base at V and 1 base at J, with 10 bases in the middle. The CDR3 is made up of 15 amino acids. The CDR3 DNA is TGCGCCAGCAGCCAAGTGTCAGGGGATAACTATGGCTACACCTTC. It codes for CASSQVSGDNYGYTF.